This entry lists 23 T cell receptor beta chains sequenced from one sample in a study of T cell repertoires in cytomegalovirus infection. Antigens of these TCRs are unknown. TCRdb redid the calling of the reads with MiXCR, one entry per CDR3 protein. The data hold hundreds of thousands of distinct CDR3 sequences, with roughly a third observed a single time. Specimen: cultured CD8+ T cells from PBMCs, collected from culture after CMV antigen stimulation. The receptors originated from a human donor in good health (CMV status not recorded). Some clones in this sample may be carry-over from other donors' samples.

This clonotype was counted between two and nine times. The chain couples TRBV2 to TRBJ2-5, with D unclear. Germline V gene sequence: CDR1 SNHLY, CDR2 FYNNEI. The CDR3 spans 14 residues. V lost 1 base and J 1 base, leaving 7 bases between the germline ends. CDR3 region: CASSEDVLQETQYF. The CDR3 nucleotides are TGTGCCAGCAGTGAAGACGTACTCCAAGAGACCCAGTACTTC.

The genes are TRBV5-1 and TRBJ2-7; 9 bases are a match to TRBD1. V lost 0 bases, J lost 0 bases, and 7 bases stayed unmatched. CDR1 is SGHRS and CDR2 is YFSETQ in the germline V gene. The CDR3 length is 17 residues. This CDR3 reads CASSLDGTGTYSYEQYV. CDR3 DNA sequence: TGCGCCAGCAGCTTGGACGGGACAGGGACCTACTCCTACGAGCAGTACGTC.

This clonotype was seen many times. The genes are TRBV6-1 and TRBJ2-1, with D maybe TRBD2 (5 bases). Germline V gives CDR1 MNHNS, CDR2 SASEGT. The V end lost 4 bases, the J end lost 5 bases, and 15 bases lay between the germline ends. There are 15 residues in the CDR3. CDR3 protein: CASSVWGVGHNEQFF. CDR3 DNA sequence: TGTGCCAGCAGTGTTTGGGGAGTAGGCCACAATGAGCAGTTCTTC.

This clonotype was seen only a few times. This chain links TRBV7-9 with TRBJ1-1; D gene unclear. The V end lost 4 bases, the J end lost 0 bases, and 12 bases lay between the germline ends. This CDR3 is built from 15 residues. Germline V CDR1 and CDR2: SEHNR, FQNEAQ (reference sequence). In DNA form, the CDR3 reads TGTGCCAGCAGCTCACCAACAAAGGTGAACACTGAAGCTTTCTTT. Translated, it gives CASSSPTKVNTEAFF.

This clonotype turned up a few times. V gene TRBV27 combines with J gene TRBJ2-1, with 7 nucleotides matching TRBD2. This CDR3 has 13 amino acids. CDR1 MNHEY and CDR2 SMNVEV come from the germline V gene (reference sequence). V was pared by 5 bases and J by 5 bases, with 3 bases of the junction left unmatched. The CDR3 region has the DNA TGTGCCAGCAGTCCTAGCGGAAACAATGAGCAGTTCTTC. Its translation is CASSPSGNNEQFF.

This sequence joins TRBV2 and TRBJ2-1; D is possibly TRBD1 or TRBD2 (6 bases each). CDR1 is SNHLY and CDR2 is FYNNEI in the germline V gene. V was clipped by 8 bases and J by 6 bases, with 14 bases between them. This CDR3 contains 13 residues. The CDR3 region has the DNA TGTGCCAGCGGAAGAGGGGGGTCCAATGAGCAGTTCTTC. Translation gives CASGRGGSNEQFF.

This clonotype was counted a few times. The chain is built from TRBV11-1 and TRBJ2-3; tentative D call: TRBD2 (5 bases). Trimming took off 5 bases at V and 2 bases at J, with 14 bases between the two ends. Per germline, CDR1 SGHAT and CDR2 FQDESV (reference sequence). The CDR3 has 15 amino acids. As DNA, the CDR3 is TGTGCCAGCAGCCAAGGCCAGCGGCACACAGATACGCAGTATTTT. This translates into CASSQGQRHTDTQYF.

This clonotype was seen a handful of times. J is TRBJ1-2 and V is TRBV11-2; no definite D call. Trimming shortened V by 7 bases and J by 0 bases, and 6 bases separated the two germline ends. The CDR3 has 12 amino acids. The germline CDR1 and CDR2 sequences are SGHAT and FQNNGV. The CDR3 DNA follows: TGTGCCAGCACCGGGCCTAACTATGGCTACACCTTC. This sequence encodes CASTGPNYGYTF. The variable domain in full, completed from reference TRBV11-2 and TRBJ1-2, reads EAGVAQSPRYKIIEKRQSVAFWCNPISGHATLYWYQQILGQGPKLLIQFQNNGVVDDSQLPKDRFSAERLKGVDSTLKIQPAKLEDSAVYLCASTGPNYGYTFGSGTRLTVV.

This clonotype was observed a few times. CDR3 sequence (DNA): TGTGCCAGCAGCAGAGAACCGGGACAGGGAACGGGGAGGGGGACCAAAAACATTCAGTACTTC. Translation: CASSREPGQGTGRGTKNIQYF. V is TRBV5-4 and J is TRBJ2-4; TRBD1 agrees at 9 bases. CDR3 length: 21 residues. Germline CDR1 reads SGHNT; CDR2 reads YYREEE (reference sequence). The trim removed 4 bases at V and 2 bases at J, leaving 22 bases unmatched.

This chain joins TRBV4-1 and TRBJ2-2; 8 bases align to TRBD1. CDR3 length: 14 amino acids. The trim removed 1 base at V and 5 bases at J, leaving 0 bases unmatched. Germline V lookup: CDR1 MGHRA, CDR2 YSYEKL. The CDR3 nucleotides are TGCGCCAGCAGCCAAGGACAGGGGACCGGGGAGCTGTTTTTT. Amino acids: CASSQGQGTGELFF.

Many counts were recorded for this clonotype. The rearrangement links TRBV7-2 to TRBJ1-2; D gene uncertain. The length of the CDR3 is 12 residues. The ends were cut back, 10 bases at V and 5 bases at J, with 14 bases in the middle. Germline CDR1 is SGHTA and CDR2 is FQGNSA. This CDR3 reads CATLGTPYGYTF. The CDR3 bases are TGTGCCACCCTGGGCACTCCTTATGGCTACACCTTC. The variable domain in full, completed from reference TRBV7-2 and TRBJ1-2, reads GAGVSQSPSNKVTEKGKDVELRCDPISGHTALYWYRQSLGQGLEFLIYFQGNSAPDKSGLPSDRFSAERTGGSVSTLTIQRTQQEDSAVYLCATLGTPYGYTFGSGTRLTVV.

Written as DNA, the CDR3 is TGTGCCAGCAGTTACCAACTAGCGGGGACCTCCTACAATGAGCAGTTCTTC. It encodes CASSYQLAGTSYNEQFF. This chain uses TRBV6-6 with TRBJ2-1; TRBD2 matches at 10 bases. The germline V gene has CDR1 MNHNY and CDR2 SVGAGI (reference sequence). V trimming: 2 bases; J trimming: 0 bases; junction bases outside the gene matches: 4. This CDR3 comprises 17 residues.

This clonotype was picked up a small number of times. V usage is TRBV10-3 and J usage is TRBJ2-3; TRBD1 matches at 8 bases. Germline V gives CDR1 ENHRY, CDR2 SYGVKD. The CDR3 totals 15 residues. V was clipped by 3 bases and J by 3 bases; unmatched bases: 5. CDR3 bases: TGTGCCATCAGTGACACCGGACAGGGTACAGATACGCAGTATTTT. This encodes CAISDTGQGTDTQYF.

This clonotype was found a few times. This rearrangement joins TRBV5-6 to TRBJ2-3, with 7 bases matching TRBD2. The CDR3 has 14 residues. Germline loops: CDR1 SGHDT, CDR2 YYEEEE. V shed 8 bases and J 2 bases; nucleotides not matched to a gene: 8. DNA for the CDR3: TGTGCCAGTCAGACGGGGGGAAACACAGATACGCAGTATTTT. This encodes CASQTGGNTDTQYF.

The J gene is TRBJ2-6, the V gene TRBV5-5; D remains ambiguous. The germline V gene encodes CDR1 SGHKS and CDR2 YYEKEE (reference sequence). The CDR3 consists of 17 residues. The V end was cut by 1 base, the J end by 2 bases, with 13 bases between. The CDR3 nucleotides read TGTGCCAGCAGCTTGACGCTCCTCCCGGCTGGGGCCAACGTCCTGACTTTC. Protein sequence: CASSLTLLPAGANVLTF.

This clonotype appeared a few times. The chain combines TRBV27 with TRBJ1-5; tentative D call: TRBD1 (6 bases). Germline CDR1 MNHEY, CDR2 SMNVEV (reference sequence). V was clipped by 0 bases and J by 6 bases, with 12 bases between them. CDR3 length: 15 amino acids. CDR3 region: CASSLSTGGSQPQHF. The CDR3 region has the DNA TGTGCCAGCAGTTTATCGACAGGAGGGAGTCAGCCCCAGCATTTT.

This clonotype came up a few times. J is TRBJ2-5 and V is TRBV6-1; weak D call: TRBD1 (6 bases). V lost 7 bases and J 5 bases, leaving 17 bases between the germline ends. Germline CDR1 reads MNHNS; CDR2 reads SASEGT. This CDR3 comprises 14 residues. For the CDR3, the DNA is TGTGCCAGCACACTAAACAGGGTCGGCGAGACCCAGTACTTC. It yields the protein CASTLNRVGETQYF.

Ten or more counts support this clonotype. V and J are TRBV7-6 and TRBJ1-5, with D maybe TRBD1 (5 bases). V was pared by 5 bases and J by 9 bases, with 20 bases between. There are 15 residues in the CDR3. In germline, CDR1 is SGHVS, CDR2 FNYEAQ. This CDR3 is CASSQGTDGMWPQHF. CDR3 nucleotide sequence: TGTGCCAGCAGCCAAGGGACGGATGGGATGTGGCCCCAGCATTTT.

The chain recombines TRBV7-6 with TRBJ2-3; 7 bases fit TRBD2. The CDR3 is made up of 16 amino acids. V lost 5 bases, J lost 6 bases, and 14 bases stayed unmatched. The germline gives CDR1 SGHVS, CDR2 FNYEAQ. CDR3 DNA sequence: TGTGCCAGCAGCGGTGGGACTACACTATCCAGGGATACGCAGTATTTT. Translation gives CASSGGTTLSRDTQYF.

This clonotype was recorded a few times. This sequence joins TRBV19 and TRBJ1-5; 7 bases line up with TRBD1. V gave up 3 bases and J gave up 2 bases; unmatched junction bases: 7. This CDR3 spans 16 amino acids. Germline CDR1 and CDR2: LNHDA and SQIVND (reference sequence). Written as DNA, the CDR3 is TGTGCCAGTAGTATCCCCGACAGGGCGGGCAATCAGCCCCAGCATTTT. It encodes CASSIPDRAGNQPQHF.

This clonotype was counted only a few times. This may arise from a read error, as a much more abundant clone is one base away. CDR3 region: CASRINNEQFF. CDR3 DNA: TGTGCCAGCAGAATAAACAATGAGCAGTTCTTC. The chain carries TRBV6-8 and TRBJ2-1; D gene ambiguous. The CDR3 is 11 residues long. The V end lost 6 bases, the J end lost 5 bases, and 5 bases lay between the germline ends. Germline V gene data show CDR1 as MNHGY and CDR2 as SAAAGT.

Worth noting for this clonotype: A read error may account for a junction end that differs from germline. The gene calls are TRBV7-9 and TRBJ2-5; D not resolved. This CDR3 region has 15 residues. Germline CDR1 reads SEHNR; CDR2 reads FQNEAQ (reference sequence). CDR3 sequence reads: CASSFRIGPQESQYF. CDR3 bases: TGTGCCAGCAGCTTTCGCATAGGCCCCCAAGAGTCCCAGTACTTC.

V and J are TRBV7-9 and TRBJ2-7; D tentatively fits TRBD1 or TRBD2 (7 bases each). Looked up from germline, CDR1 is SEHNR and CDR2 is FQNEAQ (reference sequence). The V gene lost 7 bases and the J gene lost 1 base, with 14 bases spanning the gap. CDR3 length equals 14 residues. The CDR3 bases are TGTGCCAGCACCTCCAGGGGGGGATCCTACGAGCAGTACTTC. This sequence encodes CASTSRGGSYEQYF.